This is a list of T cell receptor beta chains from one sample in a study of cytomegalovirus exposure and HLA in healthy donors. Assay used: immunoSEQ multiplex PCR; TCRdb lists only in-frame clones, some missing. The sample records 100,000 to 150,000 clones, approximately 89% being singletons. The sequenced sample consisted of PBMCs. These receptors all come from a woman aged 18 to 35 in good health and CMV-seronegative. The CDR3 runs from the conserved cysteine through the conserved F or W. D genes are given only for firm matches. The size of a clone is reported for some rows only, either as once, few or many, or as a class for expanded clones.

D: .; V: TRBV28; size: .; J: TRBJ1-2; DNA: TGTGCCACCCCCGCTGGGGGCGCAGGCGGCTACACCTTC; CDR3: CATPAGGAGGYTF
D: .; V: TRBV5-6; size: .; J: TRBJ2-7; DNA: TGTGCCAGCAGCTCCCGCAAGGGAGAATTTTTC; CDR3: CASSSRKGEFF
D: TRBD1; V: TRBV4-1; size: .; J: TRBJ1-2; DNA: TGCGCCAGCAGCCAAGACACCGGGACAGGGTCTCTTGGCTACACCTTC; CDR3: CASSQDTGTGSLGYTF
D: TRBD1; V: TRBV7-2; size: .; J: TRBJ1-5; DNA: TGTGCCAGCAGGTCCGGGACAGGGGGTTTCAATCAGCCCCAGCATTTT; CDR3: CASRSGTGGFNQPQHF
D: .; V: TRBV10-1; size: .; J: TRBJ2-1; DNA: TGCGCCAGCACACTAGCCGAGGGGAATGAGCAGTTCTTC; CDR3: CASTLAEGNEQFF
D: .; V: TRBV28; size: .; J: TRBJ1-1; DNA: TGTGCCAGCAGTTTATATGGAAGGGGTAGTCACACTGAAGCTTTCTTT; CDR3: CASSLYGRGSHTEAFF
D: .; V: TRBV6-5; size: .; J: TRBJ1-1; DNA: TGTGCCAGCAGTTACGCATCAGGGTTTGAAGCTTTCTTT; CDR3: CASSYASGFEAFF
D: .; V: TRBV2; size: .; J: TRBJ1-1; DNA: TGTGCCGCGGAGGCAGCCCGGAACACTGAAGCTTTCTTT; CDR3: CAAEAARNTEAFF
D: .; V: TRBV30; size: .; J: TRBJ2-7; DNA: TGTGCCTGGAGTGTACTGGCGGGGGAGCAGTACTTC; CDR3: CAWSVLAGEQYF
D: TRBD2; V: TRBV4-3; size: .; J: TRBJ2-7; DNA: TGCGCCAGCAGCGCGCGGGGGGGCGAGCAGTACTTC; CDR3: CASSARGGEQYF
D: TRBD2; V: TRBV18; size: .; J: TRBJ2-1; DNA: TGTGCCAGCTCACCACCGGGGCTAGCGGGGGGGAACAATGAGCAGTTCTTC; CDR3: CASSPPGLAGGNNEQFF
D: TRBD1; V: TRBV10-2; size: .; J: TRBJ2-1; DNA: TGCGCCAGCAGAAAACAGGGGTCCTACAATGAGCAGTTCTTC; CDR3: CASRKQGSYNEQFF
D: .; V: TRBV21-1; size: .; J: TRBJ1-5; DNA: TGTGCCAGCAGCAAAGTCTTCCTTTCAGGGGGCAATCAGCCCCAGCATTTT; CDR3: CASSKVFLSGGNQPQHF
D: .; V: TRBV6-6; size: .; J: TRBJ2-5; DNA: TGTGCCAGCAGTAAACGAGGCGGGGAGACCCAGTACTTC; CDR3: CASSKRGGETQYF
D: TRBD1; V: TRBV27; size: .; J: TRBJ1-2; DNA: TGTGCCAGCAGACCAACAGGGGATCCCTATGGCTACACCTTC; CDR3: CASRPTGDPYGYTF
D: TRBD1; V: TRBV5-1; size: .; J: TRBJ1-1; DNA: TGCGCCAGCAGCCTAGACAGGGTGGCCACTGAAGCTTTCTTT; CDR3: CASSLDRVATEAFF
D: .; V: TRBV6-6; size: .; J: TRBJ1-5; DNA: TGTGCCAGCAGTTACTCGGCAGGGGTTGGAGATCAGCCCCAGCATTTT; CDR3: CASSYSAGVGDQPQHF
D: TRBD1; V: TRBV28; size: .; J: TRBJ1-3; DNA: TGTGCCAGCAGTTTGGGGGACAGGCCCACTGGAAACACCATATATTTT; CDR3: CASSLGDRPTGNTIYF
D: .; V: TRBV7-2; size: .; J: TRBJ2-7; DNA: TGTGCCAGCAGCTTAAGGCAGGGTGACGGCGAGCAGTACTTC; CDR3: CASSLRQGDGEQYF
D: TRBD1; V: TRBV2; size: .; J: TRBJ1-6; DNA: TGTGCCAGCAGTAAGGAGGGGGCGAATTCACCCCTCCACTTT; CDR3: CASSKEGANSPLHF
D: TRBD1; V: TRBV19; size: .; J: TRBJ2-7; DNA: TGTGCCAGTAGCACTCCCGGGACAGGGGGTAGAGAGCAGTACTTC; CDR3: CASSTPGTGGREQYF
D: TRBD1; V: TRBV29-1; size: .; J: TRBJ1-1; DNA: TGCAGCGTTCCCCACTCCCCGACAGGGGGGAATGAAGCTTTCTTT; CDR3: CSVPHSPTGGNEAFF
D: .; V: TRBV27; size: .; J: TRBJ1-2; DNA: TGTGCCAGCAGTTTAAATCCGGGAACCCGGCATGGCTACACCTTC; CDR3: CASSLNPGTRHGYTF
D: .; V: TRBV2; size: .; J: TRBJ2-4; DNA: TGTGCCAGCGGAGGGGACATTCAGTACTTC; CDR3: CASGGDIQYF
D: TRBD2; V: TRBV15; size: .; J: TRBJ2-3; DNA: TGTGCCACCAGCACCCCCGATATCCTAGCGGGGGGATTATTCGGCACAGATACGCAGTATTTT; CDR3: CATSTPDILAGGLFGTDTQYF
D: .; V: TRBV29-1; size: once; J: TRBJ1-1; DNA: TGCAGCGTTGGAGTACAGGCGAACACTGAAGCTTTCTTT; CDR3: CSVGVQANTEAFF
D: TRBD1; V: TRBV5-1; size: .; J: TRBJ2-2; DNA: TGCGCCAGCAGCCCCACAGGGGGGACCGGGGAGCTGTTTTTT; CDR3: CASSPTGGTGELFF
D: TRBD1; V: TRBV30; size: .; J: TRBJ1-2; DNA: TGTGCCTGGACCCCCACAGGGGGCAACTTCTATGGCTACACCTTC; CDR3: CAWTPTGGNFYGYTF
D: TRBD1; V: TRBV10-1; size: .; J: TRBJ2-1; DNA: TGCGCCAGCAGTGAGGGGACAGGGGATAACAATGAGCAGTTCTTC; CDR3: CASSEGTGDNNEQFF
D: .; V: TRBV5-1; size: few; J: TRBJ2-1; DNA: TGCGCCAGCAGCTCGGGATTAAACTACAATGAGCAGTTCTTC; CDR3: CASSSGLNYNEQFF
D: TRBD2; V: TRBV13; size: once; J: TRBJ2-5; DNA: TGTGCCAGCAGTCTAATAGGGAGTTGGGGAGAGCGGGAGTGGAGAGAGACCCAGTACTTC; CDR3: CASSLIGSWGEREWRETQYF
D: TRBD2; V: TRBV4-1; size: .; J: TRBJ2-3; DNA: TGCGCCAGCAGCCGAGACAAGACTAGCGGGGGTGGAAATACGCAGTATTTT; CDR3: CASSRDKTSGGGNTQYF
D: TRBD2; V: TRBV30; size: .; J: TRBJ2-1; DNA: TGTGCCTGGAGTCGGGAGGGGGAGTCCTACAATGAGCAGTTCTTC; CDR3: CAWSREGESYNEQFF
D: TRBD1; V: TRBV10-3; size: .; J: TRBJ2-7; DNA: TGTGCCATCAGCTTCGGGTTGGGACAGTCCTACGAGCAGTACTTC; CDR3: CAISFGLGQSYEQYF
D: .; V: TRBV11-1; size: .; J: TRBJ2-3; DNA: TGTGCCAGCAGCCGGCGGTCTAGTAACACAGATACGCAGTATTTT; CDR3: CASSRRSSNTDTQYF
D: TRBD2; V: TRBV28; size: .; J: TRBJ2-1; DNA: TGTGCCAGCATGCTAGCGGATGAGCAGTTCTTC; CDR3: CASMLADEQFF